The 15 T cell receptor beta chains given below trace back to one sample, sequenced in a study of blood T cell repertoires in COVID-19. Profiled with immunoSEQ multiplex PCR; TCRdb holds only in-frame clones, not every one. The sample has about 58,000 clones; approximately 80% are singletons. Sequences were obtained from peripheral blood. The receptors here all came from a man in his 60s with COVID-19, enrolled during active disease.

The chain has TRBV27 and TRBJ2-7; 10 nucleotides match TRBD2. Germline lookup yields CDR1 MNHEY and CDR2 SMNVEV (reference sequence). V trimming: 6 bases; J trimming: 3 bases; junction bases outside the gene matches: 11. The CDR3 sequence is 16 residues long. The CDR3: CASRQPGAGGDYEQYF. For the CDR3, the DNA is TGTGCCAGCAGGCAGCCGGGAGCGGGAGGGGACTACGAGCAGTACTTC.

The rearrangement joins TRBV13 to TRBJ2-7; tentatively, D is TRBD2 (6 bases). CDR3 size: 14 residues. Trimming cost V 3 bases and J 4 bases, with 13 bases left between them. From germline, CDR1 is PRHDT and CDR2 FYEKMQ (reference sequence). The CDR3 region has the DNA TGTGCCAGCAGCTTGCGGGACGGTATGTACGAGCAGTACTTC. The encoded protein is CASSLRDGMYEQYF.

The chain carries TRBV18 and TRBJ2-7; D is possibly TRBD1 (5 bases). V was cut by 1 base and J by 7 bases, with 11 bases left in between. The V gene's germline CDR1 is KGHSH and CDR2 LQKENI. CDR3 length: 13 residues. The CDR3 loop is CASSPQGQTEQYF. The CDR3 DNA reads TGTGCCAGCTCACCACAGGGGCAGACAGAGCAGTACTTC.

The chain has TRBV27 and TRBJ2-3; 8 bases agree with TRBD1. Germline CDR1 MNHEY, CDR2 SMNVEV (reference sequence). CDR3 length: 15 residues. V lost 4 bases to trimming and J lost 4 bases; unmatched junction nucleotides: 7. Written as DNA, the CDR3 is TGTGCCAGCAGTTCCCGGAACAGGGGGGCAGATACGCAGTATTTT. Its translation: CASSSRNRGADTQYF.

The chain links TRBV27 to TRBJ2-7; 10 bases align to TRBD2. The V segment lost 0 bases and the J segment 2 bases; nucleotides outside the gene matches: 7. Germline V gene sequence: CDR1 MNHEY, CDR2 SMNVEV (reference sequence). The CDR3 consists of 17 residues. The chain's CDR3 is CASSLSASGGQTYEQYF. The CDR3 coding sequence is TGTGCCAGCAGTTTATCGGCTAGCGGGGGACAGACCTACGAGCAGTACTTC.

The V and J genes are TRBV11-3 and TRBJ2-3; TRBD1 might be the D (6 bases). Germline assignment: CDR1 SGHNT and CDR2 YENEEA. This CDR3 has 16 residues. With 1 base removed from V and 2 bases from J, the gap between germline ends came to 13 bases. In DNA form, the CDR3 reads TGTGCCAGCAGCTTAGGCCCGTACAGGGCCACAGATACGCAGTATTTT. Its protein product is CASSLGPYRATDTQYF.

This chain joins TRBV2 and TRBJ1-3; 9 nucleotides agree with TRBD1. The CDR3 contains 15 residues. The germline V gene encodes CDR1 SNHLY and CDR2 FYNNEI. The J segment lost 1 base and the V segment lost 6 bases, leaving 4 bases of the junction unmatched. In DNA form, the CDR3 reads TGTGCCAGCAGCGGACAGGGGACATCTGGAAACACCATATATTTT. It specifies CASSGQGTSGNTIYF.

V and J are TRBV7-9 and TRBJ2-3; 11 nucleotides agree with TRBD2. CDR3 length: 15 residues. Germline V gene data show CDR1 as SEHNR and CDR2 as FQNEAQ (reference sequence). V lost 3 bases to trimming and J lost 3 bases; unmatched junction nucleotides: 2. CDR3 sequence (DNA): TGTGCCAGCAGCTTGACTAGCGGGGTGACAGATACGCAGTATTTT. This codes for CASSLTSGVTDTQYF.

Only a few counts were recorded for this clone. The chain is built from TRBV11-3 and TRBJ2-7; 9 nucleotides line up with TRBD1. Germline trimming cut 3 bases from V and 3 bases from J; bases unmatched to any gene: 3. Looked up from germline, CDR1 is SGHNT and CDR2 is YENEEA. CDR3 length equals 14 residues. The CDR3 spells CASSFRDRDYEQYF. Here the CDR3 DNA reads TGTGCCAGCAGCTTCCGGGACAGGGACTACGAGCAGTACTTC.

The V gene is TRBV5-1, the J gene TRBJ2-7; a weak D match, TRBD2 (5 bases). This CDR3 region has 12 residues. Germline lookup yields CDR1 SGHRS and CDR2 YFSETQ. V dropped 0 bases and J dropped 7 bases, with 8 bases sitting between them. CDR3 nucleotides: TGCGCCAGCAGCTTGGCCACGGGGGAGCAGTACTTC. Translated: CASSLATGEQYF.

V gene TRBV6-1 combines with J gene TRBJ2-7; 7 bases line up with TRBD2. Germline V gives CDR1 MNHNS, CDR2 SASEGT. The V segment lost 1 base and the J segment 2 bases; nucleotides outside the gene matches: 8. The CDR3 sequence is 16 residues long. CDR3: CASSEGLAGSPYEQYF. The CDR3 nucleotides are TGTGCCAGCAGTGAAGGGTTAGCGGGCTCTCCCTACGAGCAGTACTTC.

This clone has only a few counts. The J gene is TRBJ1-6, the V gene TRBV5-4; D is uncertain. Trimming shortened V by 4 bases and J by 0 bases, and 8 bases separated the two germline ends. CDR1 is SGHNT, CDR2 YYREEE, per germline (reference sequence). CDR3 length: 15 residues. DNA of the CDR3: TGTGCCAGCAGCGTCGGGGACTCCTATAATTCACCCCTCCACTTT. It codes for CASSVGDSYNSPLHF.

Only one count was recorded for this clone. The chain recombines TRBV9 with TRBJ2-1; 10 bases are shared with TRBD2. Germline CDR1 and CDR2: SGDLS and YYNGEE. Trimming took 2 bases from V and 5 from J; bases not matched to a gene: 4. The CDR3 is 15 amino acids. For the CDR3, the DNA is TGTGCCAGCAGCGTGGAACTAGCGGGGAACAATGAGCAGTTCTTC. This gives the protein CASSVELAGNNEQFF.

The CDR3 spells CASSLGLGDFYNEQFF. Here the CDR3 DNA reads TGTGCCAGCAGCTTAGGATTAGGGGACTTCTACAATGAGCAGTTCTTC. The chain uses TRBV7-3 and TRBJ2-1; D is perhaps TRBD2 (6 bases). The germline V and J ends were trimmed by 2 bases and 3 bases, with 14 bases remaining between them. The CDR3 is 16 amino acids. Germline V gives CDR1 SGHTA, CDR2 FQGTGA.

The V and J genes are TRBV29-1 and TRBJ2-7, with 11 positions matching TRBD2. Germline V gives CDR1 SQVTM, CDR2 ANQGSEA. V lost 2 bases and J lost 4; bases outside the gene matches: 4. This CDR3 is 14 amino acids long. CDR3 loop: CSVELAGGRYEQYF. As DNA, the CDR3 is TGCAGCGTTGAACTAGCGGGGGGTAGGTACGAGCAGTACTTC.